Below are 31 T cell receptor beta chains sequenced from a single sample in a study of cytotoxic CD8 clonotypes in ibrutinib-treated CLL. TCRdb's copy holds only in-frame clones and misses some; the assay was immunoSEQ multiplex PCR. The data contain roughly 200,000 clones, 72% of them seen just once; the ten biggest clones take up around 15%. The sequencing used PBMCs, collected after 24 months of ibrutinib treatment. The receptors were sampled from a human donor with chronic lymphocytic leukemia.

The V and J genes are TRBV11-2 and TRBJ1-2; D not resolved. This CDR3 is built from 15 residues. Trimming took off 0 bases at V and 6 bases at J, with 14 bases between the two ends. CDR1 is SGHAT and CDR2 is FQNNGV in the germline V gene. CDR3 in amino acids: CASSLEALAGNGYTF. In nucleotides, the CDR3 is TGTGCCAGCAGCTTAGAGGCTTTGGCGGGGAATGGCTACACCTTC.

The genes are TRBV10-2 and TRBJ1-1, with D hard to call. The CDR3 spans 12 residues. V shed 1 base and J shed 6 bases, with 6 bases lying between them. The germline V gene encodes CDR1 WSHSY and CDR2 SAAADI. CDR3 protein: CASSEFLAEAFF. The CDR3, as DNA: TGCGCCAGCAGTGAGTTTTTAGCTGAAGCTTTCTTT.

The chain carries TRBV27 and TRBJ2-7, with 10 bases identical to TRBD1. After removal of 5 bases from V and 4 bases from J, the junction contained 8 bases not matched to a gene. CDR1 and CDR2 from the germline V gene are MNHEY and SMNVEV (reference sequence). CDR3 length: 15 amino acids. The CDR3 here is CASSPRDRGGYEQYF. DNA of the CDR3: TGTGCCAGCAGTCCACGGGACAGGGGCGGTTACGAGCAGTACTTC.

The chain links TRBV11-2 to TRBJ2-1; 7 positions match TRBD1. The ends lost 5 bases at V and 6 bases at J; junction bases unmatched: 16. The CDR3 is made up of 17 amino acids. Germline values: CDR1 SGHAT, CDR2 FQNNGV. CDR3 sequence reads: CASSVNRETGSLNEQFF. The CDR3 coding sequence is TGTGCCAGCAGCGTGAACAGGGAGACAGGGTCCCTCAATGAGCAGTTCTTC.

CDR3 sequence (DNA): TGTGCCAGCAGCTCGGTGTCAGAGAAGTCCTACGAGCAGTACTTC. Translating it yields CASSSVSEKSYEQYF. The rearrangement joins TRBV5-6 to TRBJ2-7, with no clear D. Per the germline V gene, CDR1 is SGHDT and CDR2 is YYEEEE. The CDR3 loop spans 15 amino acids. V shed 3 bases and J shed 1 base, with 14 bases lying between them.

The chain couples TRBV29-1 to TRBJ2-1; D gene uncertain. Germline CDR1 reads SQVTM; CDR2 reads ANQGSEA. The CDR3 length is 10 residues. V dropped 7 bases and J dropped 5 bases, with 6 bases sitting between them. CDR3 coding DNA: TGCAGCGCCACCCACAATGAGCAGTTCTTC. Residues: CSATHNEQFF.

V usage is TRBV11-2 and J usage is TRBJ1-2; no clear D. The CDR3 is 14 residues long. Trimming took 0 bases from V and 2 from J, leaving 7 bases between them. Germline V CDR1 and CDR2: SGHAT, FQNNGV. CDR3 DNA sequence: TGTGCCAGCAGCTTAGACCGTAACAACTATGGCTACACCTTC. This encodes CASSLDRNNYGYTF.

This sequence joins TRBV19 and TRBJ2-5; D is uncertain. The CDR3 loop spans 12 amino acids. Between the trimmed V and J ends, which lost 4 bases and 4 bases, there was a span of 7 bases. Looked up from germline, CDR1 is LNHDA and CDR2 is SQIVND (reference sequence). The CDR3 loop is CASSRNSETQYF. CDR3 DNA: TGTGCCAGTAGTAGGAATTCAGAGACCCAGTACTTC. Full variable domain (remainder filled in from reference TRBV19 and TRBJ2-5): DGGITQSPKYLFRKEGQNVTLSCEQNLNHDAMYWYRQDPGQGLRLIYYSQIVNDFQKGDIAEGYSVSREKKESFPLTVTSAQKNPTAFYLCASSRNSETQYFGPGTRLLVL.

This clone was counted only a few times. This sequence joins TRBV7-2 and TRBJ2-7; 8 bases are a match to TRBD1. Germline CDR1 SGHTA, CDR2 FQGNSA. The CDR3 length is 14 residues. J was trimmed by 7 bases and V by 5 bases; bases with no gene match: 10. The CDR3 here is CASSLDRGSWEQYF. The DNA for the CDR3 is TGTGCCAGCAGCCTCGACAGGGGAAGTTGGGAGCAGTACTTC.

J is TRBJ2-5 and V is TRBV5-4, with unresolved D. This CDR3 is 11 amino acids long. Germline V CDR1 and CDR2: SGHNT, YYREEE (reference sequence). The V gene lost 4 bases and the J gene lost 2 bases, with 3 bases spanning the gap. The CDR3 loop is CASSAQETQYF. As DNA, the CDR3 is TGTGCCAGCAGCGCACAAGAGACCCAGTACTTC.

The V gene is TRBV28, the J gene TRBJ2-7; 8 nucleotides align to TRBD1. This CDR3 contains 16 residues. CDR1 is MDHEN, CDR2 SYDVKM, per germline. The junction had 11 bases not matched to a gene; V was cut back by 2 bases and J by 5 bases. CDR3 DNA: TGTGCCAGCAGTTTACCACCCGGACAGGGAAATGACGAGCAGTACTTC. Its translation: CASSLPPGQGNDEQYF.

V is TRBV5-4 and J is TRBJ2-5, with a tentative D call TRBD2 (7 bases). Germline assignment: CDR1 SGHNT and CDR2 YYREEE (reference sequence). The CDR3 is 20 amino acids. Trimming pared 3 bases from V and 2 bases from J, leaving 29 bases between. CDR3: CASSSTLGGRASGKQETQYF. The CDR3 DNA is TGTGCCAGCAGCTCTACCCTGGGGGGCAGGGCCAGCGGGAAGCAAGAGACCCAGTACTTC.

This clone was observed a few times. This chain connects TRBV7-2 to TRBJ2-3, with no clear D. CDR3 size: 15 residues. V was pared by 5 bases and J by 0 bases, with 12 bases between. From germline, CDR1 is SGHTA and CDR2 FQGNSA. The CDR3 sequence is CASSVVSTSTDTQYF. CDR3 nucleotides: TGTGCCAGCAGCGTAGTTAGCACTAGCACAGATACGCAGTATTTT.

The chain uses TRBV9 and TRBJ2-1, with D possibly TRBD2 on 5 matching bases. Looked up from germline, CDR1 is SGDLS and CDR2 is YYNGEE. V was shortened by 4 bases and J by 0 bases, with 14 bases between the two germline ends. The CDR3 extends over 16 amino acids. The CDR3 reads CASSQSSGPSYNEQFF. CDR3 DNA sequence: TGTGCCAGCAGCCAATCCAGCGGTCCCTCCTACAATGAGCAGTTCTTC.

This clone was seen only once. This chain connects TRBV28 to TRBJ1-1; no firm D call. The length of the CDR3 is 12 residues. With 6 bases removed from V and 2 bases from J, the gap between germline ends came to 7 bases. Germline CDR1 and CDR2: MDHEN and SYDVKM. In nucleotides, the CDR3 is TGTGCCAGCAGCCTTTCTAACACTGAAGCTTTCTTT. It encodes CASSLSNTEAFF. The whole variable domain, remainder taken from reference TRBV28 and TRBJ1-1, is DVKVTQSSRYLVKRTGEKVFLECVQDMDHENMFWYRQDPGLGLRLIYFSYDVKMKEKGDIPEGYSVSREKKERFSLILESASTNQTSMYLCASSLSNTEAFFGQGTRLTVV.

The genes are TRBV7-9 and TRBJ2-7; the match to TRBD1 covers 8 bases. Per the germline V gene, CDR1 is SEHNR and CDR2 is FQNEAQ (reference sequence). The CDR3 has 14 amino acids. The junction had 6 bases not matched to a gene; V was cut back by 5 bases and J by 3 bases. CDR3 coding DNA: TGTGCCAGCAGCGAGGACAGGGCGATCTACGAGCAGTACTTC. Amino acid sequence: CASSEDRAIYEQYF.

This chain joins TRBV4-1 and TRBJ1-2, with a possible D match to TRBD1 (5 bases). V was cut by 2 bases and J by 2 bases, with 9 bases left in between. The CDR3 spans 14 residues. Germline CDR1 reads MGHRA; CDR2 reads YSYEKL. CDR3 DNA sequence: TGCGCCAGCAGCCAATGGGGGGGAAACTATGGCTACACCTTC. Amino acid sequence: CASSQWGGNYGYTF.

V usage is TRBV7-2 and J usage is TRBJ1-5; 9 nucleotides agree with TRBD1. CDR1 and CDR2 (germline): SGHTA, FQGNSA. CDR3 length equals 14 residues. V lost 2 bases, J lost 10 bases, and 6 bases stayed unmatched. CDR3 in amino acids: CASSLRQGGAPQHF. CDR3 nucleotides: TGTGCCAGCAGCTTAAGACAGGGGGGGGCCCCCCAGCATTTT.

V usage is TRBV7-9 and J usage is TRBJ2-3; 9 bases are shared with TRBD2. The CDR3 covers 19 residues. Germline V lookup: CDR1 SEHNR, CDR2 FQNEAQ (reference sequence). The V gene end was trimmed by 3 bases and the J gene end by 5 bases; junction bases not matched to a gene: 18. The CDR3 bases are TGTGCCAGCAGCTTTGTTAGCGGGAGTGGGCCTAACATCCAAGATACGCAGTATTTT. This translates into CASSFVSGSGPNIQDTQYF.

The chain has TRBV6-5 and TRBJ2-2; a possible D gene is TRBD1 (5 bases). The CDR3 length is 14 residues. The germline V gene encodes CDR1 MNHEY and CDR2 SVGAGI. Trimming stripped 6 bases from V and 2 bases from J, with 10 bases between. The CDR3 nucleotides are TGTGCCAGCAGGATCGACAGTAACACCGGGGAGCTGTTTTTT. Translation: CASRIDSNTGELFF.

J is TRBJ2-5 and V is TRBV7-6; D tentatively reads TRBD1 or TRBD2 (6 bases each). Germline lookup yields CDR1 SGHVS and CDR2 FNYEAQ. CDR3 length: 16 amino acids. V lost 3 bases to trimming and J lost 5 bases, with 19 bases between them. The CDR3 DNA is TGTGCCAGCAGCTTCCACTTAAGGGGGGCATCGGAGACCCAGTACTTC. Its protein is CASSFHLRGASETQYF. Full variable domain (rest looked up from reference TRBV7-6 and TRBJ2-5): GAGVSQSPRYKVTKRGQDVALRCDPISGHVSLYWYRQALGQGPEFLTYFNYEAQQDKSGLPNDRFSAERPEGSISTLTIQRTEQRDSAMYRCASSFHLRGASETQYFGPGTRLLVL.

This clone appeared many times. DNA of the CDR3: TGTGCCAGCAGCTTAGTGGGGGAGGGTTTGACCGACGAGCAGTACTTC. Encoded protein: CASSLVGEGLTDEQYF. This chain connects TRBV7-2 to TRBJ2-7; 7 bases align to TRBD2. Per germline, CDR1 SGHTA and CDR2 FQGNSA. The CDR3 is 16 amino acids. The junction had 11 bases not matched to a gene; V was cut back by 1 base and J by 5 bases.

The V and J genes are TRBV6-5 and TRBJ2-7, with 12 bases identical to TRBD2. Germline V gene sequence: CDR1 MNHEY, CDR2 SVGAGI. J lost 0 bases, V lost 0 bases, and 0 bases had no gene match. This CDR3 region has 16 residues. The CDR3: CASSYSTSGSSYEQYF. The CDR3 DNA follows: TGTGCCAGCAGTTACTCGACTAGCGGGAGCTCCTACGAGCAGTACTTC.

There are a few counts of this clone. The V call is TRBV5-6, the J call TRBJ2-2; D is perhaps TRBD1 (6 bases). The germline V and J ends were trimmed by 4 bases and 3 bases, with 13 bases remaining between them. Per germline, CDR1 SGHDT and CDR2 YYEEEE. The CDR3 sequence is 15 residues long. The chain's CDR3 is CASSPDRVDTGELFF. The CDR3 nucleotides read TGTGCCAGCAGCCCGGACAGAGTAGACACCGGGGAGCTGTTTTTT.

The CDR3 DNA reads TGTGCCAGCAGGAAGTTGACAGGGGGCCCAGATACGCAGTATTTT. Protein sequence: CASRKLTGGPDTQYF. The rearrangement uses TRBV9 and TRBJ2-3; 10 bases fit TRBD1. The CDR3 is 15 residues long. Per the germline V gene, CDR1 is SGDLS and CDR2 is YYNGEE. V trimming: 5 bases; J trimming: 4 bases; junction bases outside the gene matches: 7.

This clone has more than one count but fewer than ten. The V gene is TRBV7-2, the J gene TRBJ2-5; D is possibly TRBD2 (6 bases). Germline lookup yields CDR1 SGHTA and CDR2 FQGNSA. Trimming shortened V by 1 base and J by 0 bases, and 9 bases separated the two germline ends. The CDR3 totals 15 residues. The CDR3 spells CASSLGGANQETQYF. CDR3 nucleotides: TGTGCCAGCAGCTTAGGCGGGGCAAACCAAGAGACCCAGTACTTC. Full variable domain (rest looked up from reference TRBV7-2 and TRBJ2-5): GAGVSQSPSNKVTEKGKDVELRCDPISGHTALYWYRQSLGQGLEFLIYFQGNSAPDKSGLPSDRFSAERTGGSVSTLTIQRTQQEDSAVYLCASSLGGANQETQYFGPGTRLLVL.

The CDR3 bases are TGCGCCAGCAGCCAAAACAGACAAGATACGCAGTATTTT. Protein: CASSQNRQDTQYF. The V and J genes are TRBV4-3 and TRBJ2-3; no reliable D call. Trimming removed 2 bases from V and 5 bases from J, with 8 bases in between. This CDR3 comprises 13 residues. Germline V gene lookup returns CDR1 LGHNA and CDR2 YSLEER.

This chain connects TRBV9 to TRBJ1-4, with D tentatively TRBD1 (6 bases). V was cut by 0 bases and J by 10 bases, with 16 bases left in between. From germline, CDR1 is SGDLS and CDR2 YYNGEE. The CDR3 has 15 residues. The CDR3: CASSVGGGGRGKLFF. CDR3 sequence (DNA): TGTGCCAGCAGCGTAGGTGGTGGGGGGCGAGGAAAACTGTTTTTT.

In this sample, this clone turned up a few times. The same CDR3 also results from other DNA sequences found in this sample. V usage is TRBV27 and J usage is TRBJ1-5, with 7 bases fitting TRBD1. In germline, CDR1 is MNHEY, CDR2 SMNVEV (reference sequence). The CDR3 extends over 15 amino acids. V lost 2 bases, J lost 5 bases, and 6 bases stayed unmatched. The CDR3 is CASSLRGQGHQPQHF. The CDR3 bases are TGTGCCAGCAGTTTAAGGGGGCAGGGCCATCAGCCCCAGCATTTT.

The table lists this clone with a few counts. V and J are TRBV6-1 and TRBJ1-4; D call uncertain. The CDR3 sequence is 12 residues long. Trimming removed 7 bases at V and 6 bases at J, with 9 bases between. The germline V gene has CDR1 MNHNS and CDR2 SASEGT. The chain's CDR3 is CASNRPDEKLFF. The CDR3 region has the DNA TGTGCCAGCAATCGGCCGGATGAAAAACTGTTTTTT.

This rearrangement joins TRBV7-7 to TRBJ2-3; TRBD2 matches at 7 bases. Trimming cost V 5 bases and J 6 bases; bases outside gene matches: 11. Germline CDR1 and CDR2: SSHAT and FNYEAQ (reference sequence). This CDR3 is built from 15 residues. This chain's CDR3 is CASSEGAGFTDTQYF. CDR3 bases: TGTGCCAGCAGCGAGGGAGCGGGATTCACCGATACGCAGTATTTT.